The TCR beta chain under discussion was sequenced for a study of CD8 T cells in Susac syndrome. The germline V gene has CDR1 SEHNR and CDR2 FQNEAQ (reference sequence). The germline V and J ends were trimmed by 4 bases and 4 bases, with 14 bases remaining between them. CDR3 length: 15 amino acids. Sequencing of TCR beta was performed on blood CD8+ T cells and on blood CD4+ T cells. Random hexamers primed reverse transcription of roughly 0.5 to 1 ug RNA. With immunoSEQ multiplex PCR, TCR beta CDR3 was amplified across 54 Vbeta and 13 Jbeta. TCRdb itself ran the immunoSEQ multiplex PCR reads through MiXCR, one entry per CDR3 protein. Seen here are roughly 140,000 distinct CDR3 sequences, about 93% observed once, and the top ten hold approximately 0.25%.

The TCR comes from a human donor in good health. The sequencing input was CD8+ T cells from PBMCs. This chain links TRBV7-9 with TRBJ2-1; possible D gene TRBD2, 6 bases. The CDR3 sequence: CASSSGTGTYNEQFF. The CDR3 DNA reads as TGTGCCAGCAGCTCCGGGACTGGGACGTACAATGAGCAGTTCTTC.